This passage covers 26 T cell receptor beta chains from one sample sequenced in a study of cytomegalovirus exposure and HLA in healthy donors. 13 Jbeta primers and 60 Vbeta primers were used for the PCR. TCRdb keeps only in-frame clones here, not all; method: immunoSEQ multiplex PCR. The table lists around 240,000 clones, roughly 87% of them singletons. The sample taken for sequencing was PBMCs. The receptors stem from a woman between 35 and 50 years old in good health and CMV-seropositive.

The chain combines TRBV2 with TRBJ2-7; a possible D gene is TRBD1 (6 bases). The CDR3 contains 12 residues. The germline gives CDR1 SNHLY, CDR2 FYNNEI. V was shortened by 6 bases and J by 4 bases, with 10 bases between the two germline ends. CDR3 in DNA: TGTGCCAGCAGCGGACAGCTTTACGAGCAGTACTTC. Amino acids: CASSGQLYEQYF.

The chain joins TRBV5-1 to TRBJ2-1; 7 bases are shared with TRBD1. This CDR3 spans 14 amino acids. The ends lost 4 bases at V and 6 bases at J; junction bases unmatched: 7. CDR1 and CDR2 from the germline V gene are SGHRS and YFSETQ. The CDR3: CASSPRQGINEQFF. As DNA, the CDR3 is TGCGCCAGCAGCCCTAGACAGGGTATCAATGAGCAGTTCTTC.

This clone has only a few counts. The V gene is TRBV5-1, the J gene TRBJ1-4, with 7 bases matching TRBD1. The germline CDR1 and CDR2 sequences are SGHRS and YFSETQ. The CDR3 length is 15 residues. The V segment lost 0 bases and the J segment 2 bases; nucleotides outside the gene matches: 1. The DNA of the CDR3 is TGCGCCAGCAGCTTGGTGACAGGGACTAATGAAAAACTGTTTTTT. Translating gives CASSLVTGTNEKLFF.

V and J are TRBV6-4 and TRBJ1-3; D unclear. This CDR3 is 14 amino acids long. Deletions cut 6 bases from V and 4 bases from J, with 13 bases between. From germline, CDR1 is MRHNA and CDR2 SNTAGT. The CDR3 DNA sequence: TGTGCCAGCAGGATTACCCCCGAGGGAAACACCATATATTTT. Translating it yields CASRITPEGNTIYF.

The chain is built from TRBV19 and TRBJ1-2; TRBD1 aligns across 9 bases. Germline V gene lookup returns CDR1 LNHDA and CDR2 SQIVND (reference sequence). This CDR3 contains 15 residues. J was trimmed by 8 bases and V by 4 bases; bases with no gene match: 11. The CDR3 sequence is CASSTGQGLRRGYTF. CDR3 DNA sequence: TGTGCCAGTAGTACCGGACAGGGGCTGCGCCGGGGCTACACCTTC.

This chain uses TRBV5-1 with TRBJ2-5, with D hard to call. V lost 0 bases, J lost 0 bases, and 6 bases lay in between. From germline, CDR1 is SGHRS and CDR2 YFSETQ. The CDR3 is made up of 14 amino acids. CDR3 loop: CASSLGVNQETQYF. In DNA form, the CDR3 reads TGCGCCAGCAGCTTGGGAGTCAACCAAGAGACCCAGTACTTC. The entire variable domain, with the rest obtained from reference TRBV5-1 and TRBJ2-5, is as follows: KAGVTQTPRYLIKTRGQQVTLSCSPISGHRSVSWYQQTPGQGLQFLFEYFSETQRNKGNFPGRFSGRQFSNSRSEMNVSTLELGDSALYLCASSLGVNQETQYFGPGTRLLVL.

This chain links TRBV5-5 with TRBJ1-1; D is undetermined. The germline gives CDR1 SGHKS, CDR2 YYEKEE (reference sequence). V was shortened by 0 bases and J by 5 bases, with 14 bases between the two germline ends. The CDR3 contains 15 residues. CDR3 nucleotide sequence: TGTGCCAGCAGCTTGGGCGAATACCGGGGAACTGAAGCTTTCTTT. It translates to CASSLGEYRGTEAFF. Full variable domain (remainder filled in from reference TRBV5-5 and TRBJ1-1): DAGVTQSPTHLIKTRGQQVTLRCSPISGHKSVSWYQQVLGQGPQFIFQYYEKEERGRGNFPDRFSARQFPNYSSELNVNALLLGDSALYLCASSLGEYRGTEAFFGQGTRLTVV.

This chain joins TRBV29-1 and TRBJ2-4, with 7 bases identical to TRBD1. This CDR3 has 12 amino acids. The trim removed 5 bases at V and 5 bases at J, leaving 3 bases unmatched. Per the germline V gene, CDR1 is SQVTM and CDR2 is ANQGSEA. The CDR3 DNA follows: TGCAGCGTTACAAGGGGGCAAAACATTCAGTACTTC. Protein: CSVTRGQNIQYF. Drawing the rest from reference TRBV29-1 and TRBJ2-4, the complete variable domain is SAVISQKPSRDICQRGTSLTIQCQVDSQVTMMFWYRQQPGQSLTLIATANQGSEATYESGFVIDKFPISRPNLTFSTLTVSNMSPEDSSIYLCSVTRGQNIQYFGAGTRLSVL.

The J gene is TRBJ2-7, the V gene TRBV7-9, with a tentative D call TRBD1 (5 bases). Trimming left V 5 bases short and J 0 bases short, with 11 bases between. This CDR3 contains 14 residues. Germline V gene lookup returns CDR1 SEHNR and CDR2 FQNEAQ (reference sequence). Here the CDR3 reads CASSRTDSSYEQYF. The CDR3 nucleotides read TGTGCCAGCAGCAGAACCGACAGCTCCTACGAGCAGTACTTC.

The chain links TRBV19 to TRBJ2-1; D might be TRBD1 (5 bases). CDR3 length: 15 amino acids. V lost 4 bases and J 0 bases, leaving 10 bases between the germline ends. CDR1 and CDR2 (germline): LNHDA, SQIVND (reference sequence). The CDR3 sequence: CASSRDRLSYNEQFF. DNA for the CDR3: TGTGCCAGTAGTAGAGACAGACTCTCCTACAATGAGCAGTTCTTC.

This chain links TRBV4-2 with TRBJ2-6; TRBD1 is a possible D gene (5 bases). Trimming took off 6 bases at V and 0 bases at J, with 18 bases between the two ends. There are 18 residues in the CDR3. Germline V gene sequence: CDR1 LGHNA, CDR2 YNFKEQ. CDR3 loop: CASSLNGGASSGANVLTF. The CDR3 bases are TGTGCCAGCAGTCTCAACGGTGGGGCAAGCTCTGGGGCCAACGTCCTGACTTTC.

The chain links TRBV6-5 to TRBJ2-7; TRBD1 might be the D (6 bases). Per germline, CDR1 MNHEY and CDR2 SVGAGI. The CDR3 sequence is 12 residues long. Trimming took off 6 bases at V and 3 bases at J, with 9 bases between the two ends. The CDR3 here is CASRRTVYEQYF. Written as DNA, the CDR3 is TGTGCCAGCAGGCGGACAGTCTACGAGCAGTACTTC.

The V gene is TRBV28, the J gene TRBJ1-1, with D perhaps matching TRBD1 (6 bases). This CDR3 spans 13 amino acids. The V and J ends lost 5 bases and 3 bases respectively, with 10 bases between them. Germline V gene lookup returns CDR1 MDHEN and CDR2 SYDVKM. CDR3 in amino acids: CASSPTGYTEAFF. CDR3 DNA sequence: TGTGCCAGCAGTCCTACAGGGTACACTGAAGCTTTCTTT.

The V gene is TRBV6-5, the J gene TRBJ2-3, with TRBD2 matching 9 bases. From germline, CDR1 is MNHEY and CDR2 SVGAGI. CDR3 length: 14 residues. V lost 6 bases and J lost 6; bases outside the gene matches: 7. CDR3 nucleotides: TGTGCCAGCAGGCTAGCGGGGAGTGCGGATACGCAGTATTTT. Its protein is CASRLAGSADTQYF.

This chain joins TRBV11-3 and TRBJ2-1; D is uncertain. Trimming removed 5 bases from V and 2 bases from J, with 16 bases in between. Germline V CDR1 and CDR2: SGHNT, YENEEA. The CDR3 has 16 residues. Written as DNA, the CDR3 is TGTGCCAGCAGCCTTATCCAGGATTCCACCTACAATGAGCAGTTCTTC. It specifies CASSLIQDSTYNEQFF. The full variable domain, with the rest looked up from reference TRBV11-3 and TRBJ2-1, is EAGVVQSPRYKIIEKKQPVAFWCNPISGHNTLYWYLQNLGQGPELLIRYENEEAVDDSQLPKDRFSAERLKGVDSTLKIQPAELGDSAVYLCASSLIQDSTYNEQFFGPGTRLTVL.

The chain uses TRBV27 and TRBJ2-7; TRBD2 aligns across 9 bases. Germline V CDR1 and CDR2: MNHEY, SMNVEV (reference sequence). This CDR3 is built from 15 residues. The V and J ends lost 4 bases and 4 bases, in that order; junction bases with no gene match: 8. As DNA, the CDR3 is TGTGCCAGCAGTTCTTGGGCTAGCGGGGCTTACGAGCAGTACTTC. Protein product: CASSSWASGAYEQYF.

V and J are TRBV30 and TRBJ2-7; possible D gene TRBD2, 5 bases. V dropped 2 bases and J dropped 7 bases, with 12 bases sitting between them. The V gene's germline CDR1 is GTSNPN and CDR2 SVGIG (reference sequence). This CDR3 has 12 amino acids. This CDR3 is CAWSRFPGEQYF. CDR3 sequence (DNA): TGTGCCTGGAGTAGATTCCCGGGAGAGCAGTACTTC.

The V gene is TRBV7-6, the J gene TRBJ2-5; D might be TRBD2 (6 bases). V was clipped by 8 bases and J by 5 bases, with 30 bases between them. Germline CDR1 SGHVS, CDR2 FNYEAQ. The CDR3 has 18 residues. CDR3 amino acids: CASEPVSLRGNLRETQYF. The CDR3 DNA reads TGTGCCAGCGAACCCGTGTCGCTGCGGGGCAACCTCCGGGAGACCCAGTACTTC. The full variable domain, its missing parts supplied by reference TRBV7-6 and TRBJ2-5, is GAGVSQSPRYKVTKRGQDVALRCDPISGHVSLYWYRQALGQGPEFLTYFNYEAQQDKSGLPNDRFSAERPEGSISTLTIQRTEQRDSAMYRCASEPVSLRGNLRETQYFGPGTRLLVL.

The chain recombines TRBV5-1 with TRBJ2-5; 8 nucleotides match TRBD1. Gene TRBJ2-7 matches the end of the DNA better, so the J call may be wrong. CDR3 length: 14 amino acids. CDR1 SGHRS and CDR2 YFSETQ come from the germline V gene. CDR3 coding DNA: TGCGCCAGCAGCTTGAGACAGGGGATCGACGAGCAGTACTTC. This sequence encodes CASSLRQGIDEQYF.

This sequence joins TRBV13 and TRBJ2-3; the D gene is possibly TRBD2 (7 bases). The CDR3 sequence is 15 residues long. Germline lookup yields CDR1 PRHDT and CDR2 FYEKMQ (reference sequence). The ends were cut back, 0 bases at V and 4 bases at J, with 11 bases in the middle. The CDR3 reads CASSLGGGVADTQYF. The CDR3 bases are TGTGCCAGCAGCTTAGGAGGGGGGGTAGCAGATACGCAGTATTTT.

The rearrangement joins TRBV30 to TRBJ2-4; 8 bases match TRBD1. Germline loops: CDR1 GTSNPN, CDR2 SVGIG (reference sequence). V shed 1 base, J shed 5 bases, and the junction held 7 bases outside the gene matches. This CDR3 spans 15 amino acids. The chain's CDR3 is CAWSGARGLENIQYF. For the CDR3, the DNA is TGTGCCTGGAGTGGAGCCAGGGGGCTCGAAAACATTCAGTACTTC.

The V gene is TRBV11-2, the J gene TRBJ2-7, with 9 positions matching TRBD1. The V and J ends lost 5 bases and 2 bases, in that order; junction bases with no gene match: 7. Germline CDR1 is SGHAT and CDR2 is FQNNGV. There are 15 residues in the CDR3. CDR3 nucleotides: TGTGCCAGCAGCCTATATGGACAGGGGACCTACGAGCAGTACTTC. Translation gives CASSLYGQGTYEQYF.

This rearrangement joins TRBV7-2 to TRBJ2-5; possibly TRBD1 for D (6 bases). Trimming removed 5 bases from V and 5 bases from J, with 12 bases in between. CDR1 is SGHTA, CDR2 FQGNSA, per germline. The CDR3 runs 13 residues. This CDR3 is CASSQGQRETQYF. The CDR3 region has the DNA TGTGCCAGCAGCCAGGGACAACGGGAGACCCAGTACTTC.

For this clone: The sample holds other DNA sequences that translate to the same CDR3. The chain carries TRBV6-1 and TRBJ1-1; unclear D gene. Trimming shortened V by 4 bases and J by 3 bases, and 9 bases separated the two germline ends. The length of the CDR3 is 13 residues. Looked up from germline, CDR1 is MNHNS and CDR2 is SASEGT. This CDR3 is CASSGQFDTEAFF. The CDR3 DNA reads TGTGCCAGCAGTGGGCAGTTTGACACTGAAGCTTTCTTT.

The genes are TRBV30 and TRBJ2-7; 7 nucleotides agree with TRBD1. The germline V gene encodes CDR1 GTSNPN and CDR2 SVGIG (reference sequence). The V segment lost 3 bases and the J segment 0 bases; nucleotides outside the gene matches: 14. The CDR3 spans 17 residues. CDR3 amino acids: CAWSPITGRGPSYEQYF. The CDR3 DNA follows: TGTGCCTGGAGCCCAATCACCGGAAGGGGGCCCTCCTACGAGCAGTACTTC.

The CDR3 nucleotides are TGTGCCAGCAGCTTAAGACTAGGCGGGAACGGGGAGCTGTTTTTT. Encoded protein: CASSLRLGGNGELFF. The V call is TRBV7-3, the J call TRBJ2-2; possible D gene TRBD2, 6 bases. The V and J ends lost 1 base and 7 bases respectively, with 13 bases between them. The CDR3 is 15 amino acids. Looked up from germline, CDR1 is SGHTA and CDR2 is FQGTGA.